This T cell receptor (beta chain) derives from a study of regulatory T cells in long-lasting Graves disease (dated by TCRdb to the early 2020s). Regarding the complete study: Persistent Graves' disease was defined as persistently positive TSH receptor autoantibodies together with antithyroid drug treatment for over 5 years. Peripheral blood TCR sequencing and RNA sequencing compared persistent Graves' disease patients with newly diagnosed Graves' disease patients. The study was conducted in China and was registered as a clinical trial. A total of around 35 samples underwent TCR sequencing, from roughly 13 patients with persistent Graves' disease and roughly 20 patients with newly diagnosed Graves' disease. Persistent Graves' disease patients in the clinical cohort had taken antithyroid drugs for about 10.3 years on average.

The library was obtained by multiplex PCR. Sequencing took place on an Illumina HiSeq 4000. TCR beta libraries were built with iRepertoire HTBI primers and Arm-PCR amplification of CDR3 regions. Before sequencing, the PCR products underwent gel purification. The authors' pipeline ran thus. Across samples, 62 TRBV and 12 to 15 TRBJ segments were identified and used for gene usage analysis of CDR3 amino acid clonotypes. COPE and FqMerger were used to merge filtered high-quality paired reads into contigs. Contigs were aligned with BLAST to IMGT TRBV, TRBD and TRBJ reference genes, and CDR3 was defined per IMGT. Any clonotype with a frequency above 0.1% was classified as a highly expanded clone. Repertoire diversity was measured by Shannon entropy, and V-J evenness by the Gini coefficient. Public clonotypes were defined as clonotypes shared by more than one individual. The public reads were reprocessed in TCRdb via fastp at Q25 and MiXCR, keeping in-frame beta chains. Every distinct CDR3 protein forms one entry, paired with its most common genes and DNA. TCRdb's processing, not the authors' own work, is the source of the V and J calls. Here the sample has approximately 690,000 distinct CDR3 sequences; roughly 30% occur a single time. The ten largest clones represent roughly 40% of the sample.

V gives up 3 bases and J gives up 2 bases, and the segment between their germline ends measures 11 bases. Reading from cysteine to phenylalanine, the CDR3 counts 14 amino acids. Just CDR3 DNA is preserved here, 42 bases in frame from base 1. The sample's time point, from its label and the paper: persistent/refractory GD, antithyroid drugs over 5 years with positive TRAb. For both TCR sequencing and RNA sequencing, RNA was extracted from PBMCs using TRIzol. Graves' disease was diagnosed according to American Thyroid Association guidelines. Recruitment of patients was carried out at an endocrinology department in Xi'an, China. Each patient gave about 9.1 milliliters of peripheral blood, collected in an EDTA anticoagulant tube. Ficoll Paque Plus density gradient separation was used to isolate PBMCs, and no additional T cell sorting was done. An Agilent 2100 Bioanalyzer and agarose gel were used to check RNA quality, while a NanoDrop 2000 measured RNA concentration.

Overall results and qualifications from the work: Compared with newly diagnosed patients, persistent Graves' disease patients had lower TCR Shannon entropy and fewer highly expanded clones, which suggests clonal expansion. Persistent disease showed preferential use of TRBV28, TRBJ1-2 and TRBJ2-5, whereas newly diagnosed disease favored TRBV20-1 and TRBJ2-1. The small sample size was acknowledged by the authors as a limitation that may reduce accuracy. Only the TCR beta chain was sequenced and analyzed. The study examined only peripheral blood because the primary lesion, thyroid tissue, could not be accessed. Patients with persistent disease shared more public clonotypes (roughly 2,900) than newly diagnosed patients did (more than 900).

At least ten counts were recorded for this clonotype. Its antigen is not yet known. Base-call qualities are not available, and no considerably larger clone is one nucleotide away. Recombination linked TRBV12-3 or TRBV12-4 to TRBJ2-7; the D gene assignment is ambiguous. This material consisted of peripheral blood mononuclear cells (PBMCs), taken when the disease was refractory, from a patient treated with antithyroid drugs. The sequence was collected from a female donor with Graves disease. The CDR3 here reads CASSFSKRPYEQYF. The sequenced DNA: TGTGCCAGCAGTTTTAGTAAGCGCCCCTACGAGCAGTACTTC.